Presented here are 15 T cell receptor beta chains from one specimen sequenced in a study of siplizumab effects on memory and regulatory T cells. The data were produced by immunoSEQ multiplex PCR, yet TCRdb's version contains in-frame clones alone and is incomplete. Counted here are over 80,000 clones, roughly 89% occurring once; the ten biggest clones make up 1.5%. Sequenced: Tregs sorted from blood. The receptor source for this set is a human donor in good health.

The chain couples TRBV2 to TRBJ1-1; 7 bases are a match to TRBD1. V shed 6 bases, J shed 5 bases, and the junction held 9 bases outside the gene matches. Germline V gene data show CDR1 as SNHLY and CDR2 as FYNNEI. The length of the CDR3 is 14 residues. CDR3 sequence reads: CASRYGQATTEAFF. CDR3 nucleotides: TGTGCCAGCAGGTACGGACAGGCCACGACTGAAGCTTTCTTT.

The CDR3 nucleotides read TGTGCCAGCAGACCCATTATCGGGACTAGCGGGGGAGCCACCGGGGAGCTGTTTTTT. It is translated as CASRPIIGTSGGATGELFF. V and J are TRBV7-9 and TRBJ2-2; 14 bases line up with TRBD2. The V gene end was trimmed by 6 bases and the J gene end by 4 bases; junction bases not matched to a gene: 13. This CDR3 spans 19 amino acids. The germline CDR1 and CDR2 sequences are SEHNR and FQNEAQ (reference sequence).

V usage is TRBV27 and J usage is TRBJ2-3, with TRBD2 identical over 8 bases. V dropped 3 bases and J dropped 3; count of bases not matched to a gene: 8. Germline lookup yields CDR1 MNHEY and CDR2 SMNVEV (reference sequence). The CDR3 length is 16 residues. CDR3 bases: TGTGCCAGCAGTTTTTCCGCGGTAGCGGGGACAGATACGCAGTATTTT. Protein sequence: CASSFSAVAGTDTQYF.

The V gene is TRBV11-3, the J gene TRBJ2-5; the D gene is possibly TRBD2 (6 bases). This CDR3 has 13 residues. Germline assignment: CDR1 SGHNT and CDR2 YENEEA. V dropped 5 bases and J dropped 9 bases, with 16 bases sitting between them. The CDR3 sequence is CASSLEVSGAQYF. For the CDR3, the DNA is TGTGCCAGCAGCCTGGAGGTTTCGGGAGCCCAGTACTTC.

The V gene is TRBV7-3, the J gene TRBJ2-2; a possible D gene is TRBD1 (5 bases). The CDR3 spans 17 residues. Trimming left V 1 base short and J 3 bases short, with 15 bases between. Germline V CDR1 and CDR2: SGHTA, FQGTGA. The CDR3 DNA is TGTGCCAGCAGCTTAATGTCCTGGCAGGGTGACACCGGGGAGCTGTTTTTT. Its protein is CASSLMSWQGDTGELFF.

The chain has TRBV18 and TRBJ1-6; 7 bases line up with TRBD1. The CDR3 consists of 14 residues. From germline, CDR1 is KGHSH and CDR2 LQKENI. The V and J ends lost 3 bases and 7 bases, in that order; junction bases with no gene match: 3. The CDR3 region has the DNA TGTGCCAGCTCACCTCAGGGGGACAATTCACCCCTCCACTTT. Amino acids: CASSPQGDNSPLHF.

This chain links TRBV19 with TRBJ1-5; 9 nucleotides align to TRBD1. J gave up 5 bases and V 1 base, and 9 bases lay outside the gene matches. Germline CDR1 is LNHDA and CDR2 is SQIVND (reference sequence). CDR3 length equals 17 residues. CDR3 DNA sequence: TGTGCCAGTAGTATAGTTCGGGGACAGGGCGTTGATCAGCCCCAGCATTTT. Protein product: CASSIVRGQGVDQPQHF.

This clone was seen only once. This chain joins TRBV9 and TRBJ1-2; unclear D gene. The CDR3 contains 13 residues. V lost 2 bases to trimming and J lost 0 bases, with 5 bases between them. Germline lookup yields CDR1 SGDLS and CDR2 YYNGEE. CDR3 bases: TGTGCCAGCAGCGTGGGCCCTAACTATGGCTACACCTTC. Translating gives CASSVGPNYGYTF.

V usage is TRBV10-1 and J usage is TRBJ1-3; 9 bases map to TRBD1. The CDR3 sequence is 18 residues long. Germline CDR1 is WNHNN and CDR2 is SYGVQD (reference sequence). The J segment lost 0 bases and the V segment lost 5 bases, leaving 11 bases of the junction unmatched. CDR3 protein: CASSQNSPGQGSGNTIYF. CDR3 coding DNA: TGCGCCAGCAGTCAAAACTCGCCGGGACAGGGCTCTGGAAACACCATATATTTT.

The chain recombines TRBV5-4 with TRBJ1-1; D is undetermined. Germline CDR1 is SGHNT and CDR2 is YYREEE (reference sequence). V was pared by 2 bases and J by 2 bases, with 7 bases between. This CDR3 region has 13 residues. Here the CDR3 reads CASSFDKNTEAFF. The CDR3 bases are TGTGCCAGCAGCTTTGACAAAAACACTGAAGCTTTCTTT. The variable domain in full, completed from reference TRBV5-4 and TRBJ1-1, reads ETGVTQSPTHLIKTRGQQVTLRCSSQSGHNTVSWYQQALGQGPQFIFQYYREEENGRGNFPPRFSGLQFPNYSSELNVNALELDDSALYLCASSFDKNTEAFFGQGTRLTVV.

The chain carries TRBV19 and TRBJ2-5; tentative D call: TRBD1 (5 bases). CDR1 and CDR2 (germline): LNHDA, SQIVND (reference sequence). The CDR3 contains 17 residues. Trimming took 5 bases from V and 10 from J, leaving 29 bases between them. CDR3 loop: CASSLGRVGFAGGNQYF. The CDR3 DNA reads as TGTGCCAGTAGTCTCGGCAGGGTAGGGTTCGCAGGCGGTAACCAGTACTTC.

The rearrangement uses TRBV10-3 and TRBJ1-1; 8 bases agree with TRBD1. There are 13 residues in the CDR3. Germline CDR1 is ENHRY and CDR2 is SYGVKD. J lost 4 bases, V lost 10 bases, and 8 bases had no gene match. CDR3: CATRSQGVTEAFF. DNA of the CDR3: TGTGCCACACGGTCACAGGGGGTCACTGAAGCTTTCTTT.

CDR3 in amino acids: CASSSDSSNQPQHF. CDR3 nucleotide sequence: TGCGCCAGCAGCAGCGACAGTAGCAATCAGCCCCAGCATTTT. The chain employs TRBV4-1 and TRBJ1-5; tentatively, D is TRBD1 (5 bases). Per the germline V gene, CDR1 is MGHRA and CDR2 is YSYEKL. V gave up 5 bases and J gave up 0 bases, with 8 bases separating them. The CDR3 extends over 14 amino acids.

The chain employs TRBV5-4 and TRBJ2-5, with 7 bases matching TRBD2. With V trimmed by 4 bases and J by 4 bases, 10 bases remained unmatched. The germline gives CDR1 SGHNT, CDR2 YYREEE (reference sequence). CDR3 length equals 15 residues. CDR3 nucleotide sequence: TGTGCCAGCAGCCTGTTCGCGGGGGTCCTAGAGACCCAGTACTTC. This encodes CASSLFAGVLETQYF. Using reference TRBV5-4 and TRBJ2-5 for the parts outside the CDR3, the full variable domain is ETGVTQSPTHLIKTRGQQVTLRCSSQSGHNTVSWYQQALGQGPQFIFQYYREEENGRGNFPPRFSGLQFPNYSSELNVNALELDDSALYLCASSLFAGVLETQYFGPGTRLLVL.

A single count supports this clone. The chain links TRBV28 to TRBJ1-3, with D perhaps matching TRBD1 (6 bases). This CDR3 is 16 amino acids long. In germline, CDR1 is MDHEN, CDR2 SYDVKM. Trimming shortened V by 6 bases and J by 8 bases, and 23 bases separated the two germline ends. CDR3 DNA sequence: TGTGCCAGCAGGTCTACCTCAACAGGGTTCGTCGACACCATATATTTT. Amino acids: CASRSTSTGFVDTIYF.